The 15 T cell receptor beta chains in this list originate from one sample, sequenced in a study of shared clonotypes between healthy human individuals. TCRdb keeps only in-frame clones here, not all; method: immunoSEQ multiplex PCR. Here the sample spans 2 million or so clones, 85% to 95% being singletons. As defined, naive CD8 cells were CD45RO-negative and positively selected for CCR7, with terminally differentiated effector memory CD45RA+ cells excluded. Sequencing used naive CD8+ T cells sorted from blood. The receptor source for this set is a man between 18 and 29 years old in good health.

The rearrangement joins TRBV10-3 to TRBJ1-1; no clear D. This CDR3 region has 13 residues. Germline V lookup: CDR1 ENHRY, CDR2 SYGVKD. The V end was cut by 4 bases, the J end by 5 bases, with 11 bases between. CDR3 in amino acids: CAISASAGTEAFF. CDR3 bases: TGTGCCATCAGTGCTTCCGCGGGAACTGAAGCTTTCTTT.

This chain connects TRBV7-2 to TRBJ2-2; possibly TRBD2 for D (6 bases). The CDR3 sequence is 15 residues long. The germline V and J ends were trimmed by 0 bases and 4 bases, with 9 bases remaining between them. Germline loops: CDR1 SGHTA, CDR2 FQGNSA. This chain's CDR3 is CASSLAMEGTGELFF. The CDR3 DNA reads as TGTGCCAGCAGCTTAGCCATGGAGGGCACCGGGGAGCTGTTTTTT.

The J gene is TRBJ2-1, the V gene TRBV27; D is undetermined. The germline V gene has CDR1 MNHEY and CDR2 SMNVEV (reference sequence). Deletions cut 0 bases from V and 4 bases from J, with 10 bases between. The CDR3 is made up of 15 amino acids. The CDR3: CASSLSNSLYNEQFF. Here the CDR3 DNA reads TGTGCCAGCAGTTTATCGAATTCTCTATACAATGAGCAGTTCTTC.

V usage is TRBV5-1 and J usage is TRBJ2-7; D is possibly TRBD2 (6 bases). Trimming stripped 6 bases from V and 6 bases from J, with 13 bases between. This CDR3 comprises 12 residues. Germline V gene lookup returns CDR1 SGHRS and CDR2 YFSETQ. In DNA form, the CDR3 reads TGCGCCAGCACCCCAGGGACTTCCGAGCAGTACTTC. This codes for CASTPGTSEQYF.

This clone was counted once. The chain couples TRBV28 to TRBJ1-2; no reliable D call. Germline loops: CDR1 MDHEN, CDR2 SYDVKM. V dropped 3 bases and J dropped 4 bases, with 9 bases sitting between them. CDR3 length: 13 amino acids. The CDR3, as DNA: TGTGCCAGCAGTTTGGTGGGAGGCTATGGCTACACCTTC. This codes for CASSLVGGYGYTF.

This rearrangement joins TRBV4-3 to TRBJ2-1; D gene uncertain. This CDR3 contains 15 residues. The V and J ends lost 0 bases and 6 bases respectively, with 12 bases between them. Per germline, CDR1 LGHNA and CDR2 YSLEER. CDR3: CASSQDLPTINEQFF. For the CDR3, the DNA is TGCGCCAGCAGCCAAGATCTACCCACAATCAATGAGCAGTTCTTC.

The chain has TRBV30 and TRBJ2-7; D possibly corresponds to TRBD2 (5 bases). The CDR3 has 12 residues. CDR1 is GTSNPN and CDR2 is SVGIG in the germline V gene (reference sequence). With 2 bases removed from V and 3 bases from J, the gap between germline ends came to 8 bases. CDR3 in DNA: TGTGCCTGGAGTTTCGGGATCTACGAGCAGTACTTC. Its protein product is CAWSFGIYEQYF.

The chain joins TRBV10-3 to TRBJ2-5; 8 bases align to TRBD2. The CDR3 sequence is 16 residues long. The J segment lost 5 bases and the V segment lost 2 bases, leaving 10 bases of the junction unmatched. In germline, CDR1 is ENHRY, CDR2 SYGVKD. The CDR3 DNA reads as TGTGCCATCAGTGAGCCCATGGCGGCTAGCGGGGAGACCCAGTACTTC. Its protein product is CAISEPMAASGETQYF.

This rearrangement joins TRBV27 to TRBJ1-6; tentative D call: TRBD1 (6 bases). Germline CDR1 reads MNHEY; CDR2 reads SMNVEV (reference sequence). The CDR3 extends over 14 amino acids. V was pared by 6 bases and J by 8 bases, with 14 bases between. CDR3 residues: CASRPGAGYSPLHF. In DNA form, the CDR3 reads TGTGCCAGCAGACCGGGGGCAGGTTATTCACCCCTCCACTTT.

This clone was detected once. V is TRBV6-6 and J is TRBJ2-1, with 7 bases aligning to TRBD1. With V trimmed by 8 bases and J by 9 bases, 4 bases remained unmatched. In germline, CDR1 is MNHNY, CDR2 SVGAGI (reference sequence). CDR3 length: 11 residues. This CDR3 reads CASSQGLEQFF. The CDR3 DNA is TGTGCCAGCTCACAGGGGCTTGAGCAGTTCTTC.

The rearrangement uses TRBV6-1 and TRBJ2-1, with 7 nucleotides matching TRBD2. CDR3 size: 15 residues. The junction had 9 bases not matched to a gene; V was cut back by 3 bases and J by 7 bases. Germline-derived CDR1 and CDR2 are MNHNS and SASEGT. CDR3 in DNA: TGTGCCAGCAGTGAGTTTAGCGGGTTGGGGAATGAGCAGTTCTTC. It encodes CASSEFSGLGNEQFF.

The rearrangement joins TRBV27 to TRBJ1-1; D call uncertain. Between the trimmed V and J ends, which lost 2 bases and 3 bases, there was a span of 16 bases. There are 16 residues in the CDR3. Germline V gene lookup returns CDR1 MNHEY and CDR2 SMNVEV (reference sequence). CDR3 residues: CASSLSGGIWYTEAFF. CDR3 DNA: TGTGCCAGCAGTTTAAGCGGAGGGATATGGTACACTGAAGCTTTCTTT.

Concerning this clone: Other DNA sequences from this sample encode an identical CDR3 as well. This chain links TRBV5-1 with TRBJ1-1; D gene uncertain. Germline V lookup: CDR1 SGHRS, CDR2 YFSETQ. This CDR3 region has 11 residues. Trimming took off 2 bases at V and 5 bases at J, with 4 bases between the two ends. Here the CDR3 reads CASSLDTEAFF. The DNA for the CDR3 is TGCGCCAGCAGCTTAGATACTGAAGCTTTCTTT.

The rearrangement joins TRBV4-1 to TRBJ2-1, with 10 bases that match TRBD2. The CDR3 totals 18 residues. Germline trimming cut 0 bases from V and 4 bases from J; bases unmatched to any gene: 9. CDR1 is MGHRA and CDR2 is YSYEKL in the germline V gene. CDR3 protein: CASSQDGLAGVTYNEQFF. The CDR3 DNA reads as TGCGCCAGCAGCCAAGATGGCCTAGCGGGAGTCACGTACAATGAGCAGTTCTTC.

As to this clone: This specimen includes other DNA sequences encoding the same CDR3. The genes are TRBV27 and TRBJ1-1, with TRBD1 as a possible D gene (5 bases). Germline values: CDR1 MNHEY, CDR2 SMNVEV (reference sequence). The CDR3 contains 14 residues. Trimming removed 3 bases from V and 2 bases from J, with 10 bases in between. This chain's CDR3 is CASSLIGGNTEAFF. CDR3 in DNA: TGTGCCAGCAGTTTGATCGGGGGAAACACTGAAGCTTTCTTT.